These T cell receptor beta chains were read from a single sample in a study of OX40 agonist ivuxolimab in advanced cancers. Some clones are missing from TCRdb's copy, which holds only in-frame ones; the method was immunoSEQ multiplex PCR. The data contain 40,000 or so clones, about 89% of them singletons. The sequenced sample was CD4+ or CD8+ T cells sorted from blood, obtained in a trial of the OX40 agonist ivuxolimab. Every receptor here comes from an adult with an advanced solid tumor such as melanoma, head and neck, liver or kidney cancer. The CDR3 runs from the conserved cysteine through the conserved F or W. The D gene is left open where the match is weak. Clone size is shown for a subset of rows, as once, few, many or a class of expanded clone.

D | J | size | V | DNA | CDR3
TRBD1 | TRBJ2-1 | - | TRBV6-6 | TGTGCCAGCAGTTACCGGACAAACAGGGGAGATGAGCAGTTCTTC | CASSYRTNRGDEQFF
- | TRBJ2-2 | - | TRBV5-8 | TGTGCCAGCAGCTTCTCAGTCCGGGGCACCGGGGAGCTGTTTTTT | CASSFSVRGTGELFF
- | TRBJ2-4 | once | TRBV7-9 | TGTGCCAGCAGCTTTTTAGGGGGAGCCAAAAACATTCAGTACTTC | CASSFLGGAKNIQYF
- | TRBJ1-2 | - | TRBV19 | TGTGCCAGTAAGGAGATCTCCTATGGCTACACCTTC | CASKEISYGYTF
- | TRBJ2-6 | - | TRBV25-1 | TGTGCCAGCAGCCCAGGGTCTGGGGCCAACGTCCTGACTTTC | CASSPGSGANVLTF
- | TRBJ2-3 | few | TRBV9 | TGTGCCAGCAGCGTAGGAGGGGAGAATACGCAGTATTTT | CASSVGGENTQYF
- | TRBJ2-7 | - | TRBV27 | TGTGCCAGCAGTTTTTCAAGTGGGGTGACCTCCTACGAGCAGTACTTC | CASSFSSGVTSYEQYF
TRBD2 | TRBJ2-7 | once | TRBV5-1 | TGCGCCAGCAGCCCCGATACAGTAGCGGGGGGGGTATCTTACGAGCAGTACTTC | CASSPDTVAGGVSYEQYF
- | TRBJ2-5 | - | TRBV10-3 | TGTGCCATCAGTGAGTCTTCCTCGAGGACCAGGGAGACCCAGTACTTC | CAISESSSRTRETQYF
- | TRBJ2-1 | - | TRBV10-3 | TGTGCCATCAGTGACCCGAGGGAGGCCTACAATGAGCAGTTCTTC | CAISDPREAYNEQFF
TRBD1 | TRBJ1-2 | once | TRBV9 | TGTGCCAGCAGCGTGATGACAGGGAGAAACTATGGCTACACCTTC | CASSVMTGRNYGYTF
- | TRBJ1-4 | - | TRBV12-5 | TGTGCTAGTGGTTTAGACCGGGAGAAACTGTTTTTT | CASGLDREKLFF
TRBD2 | TRBJ2-3 | - | TRBV4-3 | TGCGCCAGCAGCCAAGATAGGGCGGGGGGGTCAGATACGCAGTATTTT | CASSQDRAGGSDTQYF
- | TRBJ1-1 | few | TRBV7-2 | TGTGCCAGCAGCTTCAGCGCTGAAGCTTTCTTT | CASSFSAEAFF
- | TRBJ1-5 | few | TRBV27 | TGTGCCAGCGGGCTACTTAAGGAGCCCCAGCATTTT | CASGLLKEPQHF
- | TRBJ2-5 | - | TRBV27 | TGTGCCAGCAGTTCGACTAGTGGGGCGGAACAGACCCAGTACTTC | CASSSTSGAEQTQYF
- | TRBJ1-1 | - | TRBV10-2 | TGCGCCAGCAGTGAGTGGCAGGGGTTGAACACTGAAGCTTTCTTT | CASSEWQGLNTEAFF
- | TRBJ2-7 | once | TRBV19 | TGTGCCAGTGGAAATTACGAGCAGTACTTC | CASGNYEQYF
- | TRBJ1-3 | - | TRBV9 | TGTGCCAGCAGCTCCTGGAGGGGGTCCCGTCCTGGAAACACCATATATTTT | CASSSWRGSRPGNTIYF
TRBD2 | TRBJ2-1 | medium-sized | TRBV4-1 | TGCGCCAGCAGCCAAGAAGTGGGGGGGTGGTACAATGAGCAGTTCTTC | CASSQEVGGWYNEQFF
- | TRBJ2-7 | - | TRBV7-3 | TGTGCCAGCAGCCTAGGACTTAACTTCGAGCAGTACTTC | CASSLGLNFEQYF
- | TRBJ1-2 | - | TRBV10-3 | TGTGCCATCAGTGAGTCGAGCGGGGATCTTAACTATGGCTACACCTTC | CAISESSGDLNYGYTF
- | TRBJ1-3 | - | TRBV7-3 | TGTGCCAGCAGCTACACAGGGTCTGGAAACACCATATATTTT | CASSYTGSGNTIYF
- | TRBJ2-5 | once | TRBV9 | TGTGCCAGCAGCGTAGAAGGGGGACAAGAGACCCAGTACTTC | CASSVEGGQETQYF
- | TRBJ2-7 | - | TRBV7-3 | TGTGCCAGCAGCCCAAGCGGTAGCGGACTCTACGAGCAGTACTTC | CASSPSGSGLYEQYF
- | TRBJ1-3 | - | TRBV9 | TGTGCCAGCAGCCCTTACCTTACCCCAGGTGCCCAGGCAGCCGAGGGAAACACCATATATTTT | CASSPYLTPGAQAAEGNTIYF
- | TRBJ2-1 | once | TRBV13 | TGTGCCAGCAGCACGGATGGGGGGTCCGCTTACAATGAGCAGTTCTTC | CASSTDGGSAYNEQFF
- | TRBJ2-5 | - | TRBV28 | TGTGCCACTGGCCCCCTACAGTACTTC | CATGPLQYF
- | TRBJ2-2 | - | TRBV4-3 | TGCGCCAGCAGCCACCTGGCGCAGGTAGGGGGTATCGGGGAGCTGTTTTTT | CASSHLAQVGGIGELFF
TRBD1 | TRBJ2-3 | - | TRBV11-1 | TGTGCCAGCAGCTTAGTCGGACAGGGGGTAACAGATACGCAGTATTTT | CASSLVGQGVTDTQYF
- | TRBJ2-2 | - | TRBV5-1 | TGCGCCAGCAGCCCCTTTACTAGTGGGGTTTCATCCGGGGAGCTGTTTTTT | CASSPFTSGVSSGELFF
- | TRBJ2-3 | - | TRBV6-6 | TGTGCCAGCAGTTACCCTGCCGAGTCGGGGCCAGTACAGTATTTT | CASSYPAESGPVQYF
TRBD2 | TRBJ2-1 | - | TRBV7-2 | TGTGCCAGCAGCTTAGCGCGGGGGGCCTACAATGAGCAGTTCTTC | CASSLARGAYNEQFF
TRBD1 | TRBJ2-7 | - | TRBV11-2 | TGTGCCAGCAGCTTGGGGACAGACTACGAGCAGTACTTC | CASSLGTDYEQYF
- | TRBJ1-1 | - | TRBV5-6 | TGTGCCAGCAGCTTGGAGGGTACTGAAGCTTTCTTT | CASSLEGTEAFF
- | TRBJ2-1 | - | TRBV7-9 | TGTGCCAGCAGCTTAATCGGGAGTGCCGTCGATGAGCAGTTCTTC | CASSLIGSAVDEQFF
- | TRBJ1-2 | - | TRBV21-1 | TGTGCCAGCAGCACAGGACAGGGCTACTATGGCTACACCTTC | CASSTGQGYYGYTF
TRBD2 | TRBJ2-7 | - | TRBV4-1 | TGCGCCAGCAGCCCCCGGGGGGACCCCGAGCAGTACTTC | CASSPRGDPEQYF
TRBD1 | TRBJ2-7 | - | TRBV7-9 | TGTGCCAGCAGCCCCGGACAGGGGAGGTTCCACGAGCAGTACTTC | CASSPGQGRFHEQYF
TRBD1 | TRBJ1-1 | - | TRBV10-3 | TGTGCCATCAGTGATTCGGGACAGGGTAAATCTGAAGCTTTCTTT | CAISDSGQGKSEAFF
- | TRBJ1-4 | - | TRBV18 | TGTGCCAGCTCACCACCGGGGATGGAAAAACTGTTTTTT | CASSPPGMEKLFF
- | TRBJ2-7 | - | TRBV9 | TGTGCCAGCAGCGTAGCTGTTGGCAGGGGGGACGAGCAGTACTTC | CASSVAVGRGDEQYF
- | TRBJ2-4 | - | TRBV10-1 | TGCGCCAGCAGTGGGCCTCCCCACCCTGGATCAAAAAACATTCAGTACTTC | CASSGPPHPGSKNIQYF
- | TRBJ2-1 | - | TRBV14 | TGTGCCAGCAGCCCCCCAGGGAGCTACGAAGAGCAGTTCTTC | CASSPPGSYEEQFF
- | TRBJ2-7 | - | TRBV11-2 | TGTGCCAGCAGCCCTAGTCGGCCTTCCTACGAGCAGTACTTC | CASSPSRPSYEQYF
- | TRBJ1-1 | - | TRBV6-1 | TGTGCCAGCAGCGAAAATGGGGCGAGGGGAGGAAACACTGAAGCTTTCTTT | CASSENGARGGNTEAFF
TRBD1 | TRBJ1-2 | - | TRBV4-2 | TGTGCCAGCAGCCAAGGTCTGTGGGGACAGGGGTCTTATGGCTACACCTTC | CASSQGLWGQGSYGYTF
TRBD1 | TRBJ1-2 | - | TRBV9 | TGTGCCAGCAGCGGAGGACAGGGGATTTTAGTTGTTGATGGCTACACCTTC | CASSGGQGILVVDGYTF
- | TRBJ1-2 | - | TRBV6-5 | TGTGCCAGCACCCCGGGGGAGAACTATGGCTACACCTTC | CASTPGENYGYTF
- | TRBJ1-2 | - | TRBV2 | TGTGCCAGCAGGGGACCGAGGACAGACGGGCACGGCTATGGCTACACCTTC | CASRGPRTDGHGYGYTF
- | TRBJ2-7 | - | TRBV6-5 | TGTGCCAGCAGTTACCCAGGGATCCCCGCCGAGCAGTACTTC | CASSYPGIPAEQYF
- | TRBJ1-3 | - | TRBV14 | TGTGCCAGCAGGTCGGCTGAAGATGCGGGAAACACCATATATTTT | CASRSAEDAGNTIYF